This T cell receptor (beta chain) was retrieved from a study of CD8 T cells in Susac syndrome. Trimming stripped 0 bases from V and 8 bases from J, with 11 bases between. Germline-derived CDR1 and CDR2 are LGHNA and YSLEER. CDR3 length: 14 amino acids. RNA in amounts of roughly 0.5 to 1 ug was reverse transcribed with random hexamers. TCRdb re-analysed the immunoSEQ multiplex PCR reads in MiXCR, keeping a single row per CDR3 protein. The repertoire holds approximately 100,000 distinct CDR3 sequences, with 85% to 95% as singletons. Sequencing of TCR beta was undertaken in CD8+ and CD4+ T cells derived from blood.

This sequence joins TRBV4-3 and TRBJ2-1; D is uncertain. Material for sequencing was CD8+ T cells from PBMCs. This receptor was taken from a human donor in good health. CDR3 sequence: CASSQDSGVDEQFF. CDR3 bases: TGCGCCAGCAGCCAAGACTCGGGTGTCGATGAGCAGTTCTTC.